These 15 T cell receptor beta chains were sequenced from one sample in a study of OX40 agonist ivuxolimab in advanced cancers. Clones were read by immunoSEQ multiplex PCR, and TCRdb kept only the in-frame ones, dropping some. The sample shows fewer than 45,000 clones, more than 80% of them seen only once. Sequenced material: CD4+ or CD8+ T cells sorted from blood, taken in a trial of the OX40 agonist ivuxolimab. These receptor sequences come from an adult with an advanced solid tumor such as melanoma, head and neck, liver or kidney cancer.

J is TRBJ1-1 and V is TRBV29-1, with a tentative D call TRBD1 (5 bases). The CDR3 is 12 amino acids. The V end was cut by 7 bases, the J end by 0 bases, with 9 bases between. Germline loops: CDR1 SQVTM, CDR2 ANQGSEA. The CDR3 DNA sequence: TGCAGCGGACACAGGTTGAACACTGAAGCTTTCTTT. Its translation is CSGHRLNTEAFF. Filled out from reference TRBV29-1 and TRBJ1-1, the complete variable domain reads SAVISQKPSRDICQRGTSLTIQCQVDSQVTMMFWYRQQPGQSLTLIATANQGSEATYESGFVIDKFPISRPNLTFSTLTVSNMSPEDSSIYLCSGHRLNTEAFFGQGTRLTVV.

J is TRBJ2-7 and V is TRBV2; D remains unclear. The length of the CDR3 is 12 residues. CDR1 and CDR2 (germline): SNHLY, FYNNEI. The V end was cut by 10 bases, the J end by 1 base, with 11 bases between. The CDR3 DNA sequence: TGTGCCACCAAGACAAGTTCCTACGAGCAGTACTTC. Translation: CATKTSSYEQYF.

The J gene is TRBJ1-1, the V gene TRBV19, with a weak D call TRBD1 (6 bases). Germline lookup yields CDR1 LNHDA and CDR2 SQIVND (reference sequence). CDR3 size: 15 residues. The V end was cut by 1 base, the J end by 4 bases, with 13 bases between. The DNA for the CDR3 is TGTGCCAGTAGTATAGGGCAGGGGTGGAGCACTGAAGCTTTCTTT. It codes for CASSIGQGWSTEAFF. The whole variable domain, filled in from reference TRBV19 and TRBJ1-1, reads DGGITQSPKYLFRKEGQNVTLSCEQNLNHDAMYWYRQDPGQGLRLIYYSQIVNDFQKGDIAEGYSVSREKKESFPLTVTSAQKNPTAFYLCASSIGQGWSTEAFFGQGTRLTVV.

This sequence joins TRBV7-9 and TRBJ2-1, with 9 bases that match TRBD1. From germline, CDR1 is SEHNR and CDR2 FQNEAQ (reference sequence). This CDR3 is built from 15 residues. With V trimmed by 5 bases and J by 4 bases, 6 bases remained unmatched. The CDR3 DNA reads as TGTGCCAGCAGCCCCCGGGACAGGGTGTACAATGAGCAGTTCTTC. This encodes CASSPRDRVYNEQFF.

The genes are TRBV9 and TRBJ2-7; D uncertain. V lost 0 bases and J 0 bases, leaving 10 bases between the germline ends. This CDR3 contains 15 residues. Germline values: CDR1 SGDLS, CDR2 YYNGEE. The CDR3 here is CASSVGPDSSYEQYF. The CDR3 nucleotides read TGTGCCAGCAGCGTAGGCCCGGATAGCTCCTACGAGCAGTACTTC.

The rearrangement joins TRBV6-5 to TRBJ1-5, with D possibly matching TRBD1 (5 bases). This CDR3 has 13 residues. Deletions cut 4 bases from V and 4 bases from J, with 8 bases between. Germline assignment: CDR1 MNHEY and CDR2 SVGAGI. The CDR3 reads CASSSGRNQPQHF. CDR3 in DNA: TGTGCCAGCAGTTCGGGACGGAATCAGCCCCAGCATTTT.

The chain has TRBV19 and TRBJ2-1, with 13 bases aligning to TRBD2. Germline V CDR1 and CDR2: LNHDA, SQIVND (reference sequence). With 6 bases clipped from V and 9 bases from J, the junction kept 8 bases outside the gene matches. The CDR3 length is 15 residues. The DNA of the CDR3 is TGTGCCAGTAGGACCGGGACTAGCGGGATGGGTGAGCAGTTCTTC. Its protein product is CASRTGTSGMGEQFF.

The rearrangement joins TRBV6-7 to TRBJ1-4; D not resolved. TRBV6-7 is an open reading frame whose function is uncertain. The germline V and J ends were trimmed by 2 bases and 11 bases, with 12 bases remaining between them. The CDR3 has 13 residues. CDR3 DNA sequence: TGTGCCAGCAGTTACCCCGGTGAAAAGAAACTGTTTTTT. Encoded protein: CASSYPGEKKLFF.

V is TRBV15 and J is TRBJ1-5, with D possibly being TRBD1 (6 bases). The CDR3 is 17 amino acids. Germline CDR1 and CDR2: LNHNV and YYDKDF (reference sequence). Trimming left V 1 base short and J 4 bases short, with 17 bases between. For the CDR3, the DNA is TGTGCCACCAGCAGAGTCCCCCAGGGAGGGGGGAATCAGCCCCAGCATTTT. The encoded protein is CATSRVPQGGGNQPQHF.

The chain employs TRBV5-1 and TRBJ2-1; 10 bases map to TRBD1. V gave up 0 bases and J gave up 8 bases; unmatched junction bases: 5. Looked up from germline, CDR1 is SGHRS and CDR2 is YFSETQ. The CDR3 sequence is 15 residues long. DNA for the CDR3: TGCGCCAGCAGCTTGGGACAGGGGGCAGGACATGAGCAGTTCTTC. Translated: CASSLGQGAGHEQFF. Supplemented by reference TRBV5-1 and TRBJ2-1, the full variable domain reads KAGVTQTPRYLIKTRGQQVTLSCSPISGHRSVSWYQQTPGQGLQFLFEYFSETQRNKGNFPGRFSGRQFSNSRSEMNVSTLELGDSALYLCASSLGQGAGHEQFFGPGTRLTVL.

The CDR3 sequence is CASSLKGPSYGYTF. DNA of the CDR3: TGCGCCAGCAGCTTGAAGGGCCCCTCCTATGGCTACACCTTC. The chain recombines TRBV5-1 with TRBJ1-2; the D is unclear. This CDR3 is 14 amino acids long. Trimming took off 1 base at V and 4 bases at J, with 11 bases between the two ends. Per germline, CDR1 SGHRS and CDR2 YFSETQ.

The CDR3, as DNA: TGTGCCACCCCGGGACTCAGACGTTATGGCTACACCTTC. Amino acids: CATPGLRRYGYTF. This chain joins TRBV2 and TRBJ1-2; TRBD1 might be the D (5 bases). The V end was cut by 10 bases, the J end by 5 bases, with 17 bases between. This CDR3 is 13 amino acids long. CDR1 SNHLY and CDR2 FYNNEI come from the germline V gene.

This chain uses TRBV7-9 with TRBJ2-7, with D uncertain. V was trimmed by 6 bases and J by 2 bases, leaving 11 bases between them. Germline V lookup: CDR1 SEHNR, CDR2 FQNEAQ (reference sequence). The CDR3 length is 13 residues. This CDR3 is CASSLKFPYEQYF. The CDR3 bases are TGTGCCAGCAGTCTAAAGTTCCCCTACGAGCAGTACTTC.

The rearrangement links TRBV28 to TRBJ2-3; D may match TRBD1 or TRBD2 (5 bases each). CDR1 MDHEN and CDR2 SYDVKM come from the germline V gene. The CDR3 runs 17 residues. V was shortened by 4 bases and J by 4 bases, with 21 bases between the two germline ends. The CDR3 region is CASSSPGLGAFADTQYF. The CDR3 bases are TGTGCCAGCAGTTCCCCGGGGCTGGGCGCTTTTGCAGATACGCAGTATTTT.

DNA for the CDR3: TGTGCCAGCAAATCTAGCGGGAGTTTATCGTCGAGCTACGAGCAGTACTTC. Translated: CASKSSGSLSSSYEQYF. The gene calls are TRBV2 and TRBJ2-7, with 10 bases lining up with TRBD2. This CDR3 spans 17 amino acids. Germline V lookup: CDR1 SNHLY, CDR2 FYNNEI. Unmatched junction bases numbered 15, after V lost 7 bases and J lost 3 bases. The full variable domain, completed using reference TRBV2 and TRBJ2-7, is EPEVTQTPSHQVTQMGQEVILRCVPISNHLYFYWYRQILGQKVEFLVSFYNNEISEKSEIFDDQFSVERPDGSNFTLKIRSTKLEDSAMYFCASKSSGSLSSSYEQYFGPGTRLTVT.